The rows below give T cell receptor beta chains drawn from one sample of a study of OX40 agonist ivuxolimab in advanced cancers. Generated by immunoSEQ multiplex PCR, the TCRdb table keeps only in-frame clones and is missing some. The data show tens of thousands of clones, approximately 86% seen once. The starting material was CD4+ or CD8+ T cells sorted from blood, obtained in a trial of the OX40 agonist ivuxolimab. Source of these receptors: an adult with an advanced solid tumor such as melanoma, head and neck, liver or kidney cancer. Each CDR3 is given with its conserved first and last residue. The order of the fields is clone size, D gene, V gene, J gene, CDR3 protein, CDR3 DNA. The D gene is left open where the match is weak. A row's size may be missing; if present it is once, few, many or a size class.

once	.	TRBV28	TRBJ1-5	CASIKGGDYQPQHF	TGTGCCAGCATAAAGGGAGGGGATTATCAGCCCCAGCATTTT
.	.	TRBV4-2	TRBJ2-7	CASSQGTSSYEQYF	TGTGCCAGCAGCCAGGGGACCAGCTCCTACGAGCAGTACTTC
.	.	TRBV7-3	TRBJ1-6	CASSSTGSRSPLHF	TGTGCCAGCAGCTCAACGGGGAGTAGGTCACCCCTCCACTTT
.	.	TRBV2	TRBJ1-2	CASSESHLANYGYTF	TGTGCCAGCAGTGAAAGTCACCTAGCTAACTATGGCTACACCTTC
.	TRBD1	TRBV6-5	TRBJ1-5	CASRSGQVGYQPQHF	TGTGCCAGCAGGTCCGGACAGGTCGGTTATCAGCCCCAGCATTTT
.	.	TRBV18	TRBJ2-1	CASSPPRLEHSYNEQFF	TGTGCCAGCTCACCACCCAGACTAGAACACTCCTACAATGAGCAGTTCTTC
.	.	TRBV14	TRBJ1-1	CASSQVGNTEAFF	TGTGCCAGCAGCCAAGTTGGGAACACTGAAGCTTTCTTT
few	.	TRBV27	TRBJ2-6	CASSGSSGANVLTF	TGTGCCAGCAGTGGGAGCTCTGGGGCCAACGTCCTGACTTTC
.	.	TRBV30	TRBJ2-1	CAWRARNEQFF	TGTGCCTGGAGGGCGCGCAATGAGCAGTTCTTC
few	TRBD2	TRBV19	TRBJ2-1	CASSLSGRALNEQFF	TGTGCCAGTAGCCTTAGCGGGAGGGCATTAAATGAGCAGTTCTTC
once	.	TRBV6-6	TRBJ1-1	CASSPRGPNTEAFF	TGTGCCAGCAGTCCCCGGGGGCCGAACACTGAAGCTTTCTTT
.	TRBD2	TRBV6-6	TRBJ2-1	CASSYELAGKQFF	TGTGCCAGCAGTTACGAACTAGCGGGAAAGCAGTTCTTC
once	.	TRBV11-1	TRBJ1-5	CASSLDPNNQPQHF	TGTGCCAGCAGCTTAGACCCGAACAATCAGCCCCAGCATTTT
.	TRBD1	TRBV27	TRBJ1-2	CASSFGDRDYGYTF	TGTGCCAGCAGTTTCGGGGACAGGGACTATGGCTACACCTTC
few	.	TRBV14	TRBJ2-2	CASSQRLDGELFF	TGTGCCAGCAGCCAAAGACTAGACGGGGAGCTGTTTTTT
.	.	TRBV25-1	TRBJ1-1	CASSRGVNTEAFF	TGTGCCAGCAGTCGGGGCGTGAACACTGAAGCTTTCTTT
.	.	TRBV29-1	TRBJ2-2	CSVEDYSLNTGELFF	TGCAGCGTTGAAGATTACAGCCTGAACACCGGGGAGCTGTTTTTT
.	TRBD1	TRBV19	TRBJ1-5	CATRRDRGPGPQHF	TGTGCCACCCGCCGGGACAGGGGTCCGGGGCCCCAGCATTTT
.	.	TRBV6-5	TRBJ1-4	CASSSGQRREKLFF	TGTGCCAGCAGTTCCGGACAGAGGAGGGAAAAACTGTTTTTT
.	.	TRBV30	TRBJ1-2	CAWSDAGLRAGYTF	TGTGCCTGGAGCGACGCGGGCTTGCGCGCTGGCTACACCTTC
once	TRBD1	TRBV28	TRBJ1-2	CASSLSGGYGYTF	TGTGCCAGCAGTTTATCAGGGGGCTATGGCTACACCTTC
.	.	TRBV4-2	TRBJ2-7	CASSHPGPQVSYEQYF	TGTGCCAGCAGCCATCCGGGACCCCAAGTTTCCTACGAGCAGTACTTC
once	.	TRBV5-6	TRBJ1-5	CASSSLGDFPRPQHF	TGTGCCAGCAGCTCCCTCGGTGATTTTCCGAGACCCCAGCATTTT
.	TRBD1	TRBV18	TRBJ2-2	CASSPGQSNTGELFF	TGTGCCAGCTCACCGGGACAGTCGAACACCGGGGAGCTGTTTTTT
.	.	TRBV15	TRBJ2-5	CATSFSRETQYF	TGTGCCACCAGCTTTTCGAGGGAGACCCAGTACTTC
.	TRBD2	TRBV19	TRBJ2-5	CASSLGLAVAETQYF	TGTGCCAGTAGCCTGGGACTAGCGGTGGCAGAGACCCAGTACTTC
.	.	TRBV9	TRBJ1-2	CASSPSGQYNYGYTF	TGTGCCAGCAGCCCGAGTGGGCAGTATAACTATGGCTACACCTTC
.	.	TRBV10-3	TRBJ1-1	CAIRSASKNTEAFF	TGTGCCATCAGGTCGGCATCGAAGAACACTGAAGCTTTCTTT
.	TRBD1	TRBV19	TRBJ2-3	CASSPRDRGLGDTQYF	TGTGCCAGTAGTCCCCGGGACAGGGGGCTTGGGGATACGCAGTATTTT
.	.	TRBV2	TRBJ2-1	CASNTPLLSSSYNEQFF	TGTGCCAGCAACACCCCACTCCTTTCGAGCTCCTACAATGAGCAGTTCTTC
once	.	TRBV5-6	TRBJ2-7	CASSLQGFPYEQYF	TGTGCCAGCAGCCTACAGGGATTTCCCTACGAGCAGTACTTC
once	TRBD2	TRBV5-4	TRBJ2-7	CASSSSGTGSYEQYF	TGTGCCAGCAGCTCGAGCGGGACTGGATCCTACGAGCAGTACTTC
.	.	TRBV7-9	TRBJ1-5	CASSLARGRSNQPQHF	TGTGCCAGCAGCTTAGCGCGGGGACGTAGCAATCAGCCCCAGCATTTT
.	.	TRBV5-1	TRBJ2-5	CASSLVQETQYF	TGCGCCAGCAGCTTGGTTCAAGAGACCCAGTACTTC
.	TRBD1	TRBV5-1	TRBJ2-1	CASSLEGASSYNEQFF	TGCGCCAGCAGCTTGGAGGGGGCGAGCTCCTACAATGAGCAGTTCTTC
.	.	TRBV6-1	TRBJ1-2	CASSEVGQGGYTF	TGTGCCAGCAGTGAAGTGGGGCAGGGTGGCTACACCTTC
.	.	TRBV7-9	TRBJ1-1	CASSQGLLNTEAFF	TGTGCCAGCAGCCAAGGACTCTTGAACACTGAAGCTTTCTTT
few	.	TRBV9	TRBJ2-5	CASSVEGIQETQYF	TGTGCCAGCAGCGTAGAGGGAATACAAGAGACCCAGTACTTC
.	.	TRBV7-7	TRBJ2-1	CASSPLTSSHEQFF	TGTGCTAGCAGCCCCCTGACAAGCAGCCATGAGCAGTTCTTC
.	TRBD2	TRBV5-6	TRBJ2-5	CASSFLAGGSQETQYF	TGTGCCAGCAGCTTCCTAGCGGGAGGCTCCCAAGAGACCCAGTACTTC
.	.	TRBV5-1	TRBJ1-1	CASSSHRAANTEAFF	TGCGCCAGCAGCTCACACAGGGCGGCGAACACTGAAGCTTTCTTT
.	.	TRBV9	TRBJ2-2	CASSPPLNTGELFF	TGTGCCAGCAGCCCCCCTTTGAACACCGGGGAGCTGTTTTTT
once	.	TRBV5-1	TRBJ2-7	CASSPRSGAYEQYF	TGCGCCAGCAGCCCAAGGTCTGGGGCCTACGAGCAGTACTTC
few	.	TRBV6-1	TRBJ1-1	CASREVMNTEAFF	TGTGCCAGCAGAGAGGTAATGAACACTGAAGCTTTCTTT
.	.	TRBV27	TRBJ2-1	CASRETLDSYNEQFF	TGTGCCAGCAGAGAAACTTTGGACAGCTACAATGAGCAGTTCTTC
few	TRBD2	TRBV7-9	TRBJ2-7	CASSLAIAGSSYEQYF	TGTGCCAGCAGCTTAGCGATAGCGGGGAGCTCCTACGAGCAGTACTTC
.	TRBD2	TRBV7-9	TRBJ2-2	CVCGRSTGELFF	TGTGTTTGCGGGAGGTCCACCGGGGAGCTGTTTTTT
.	.	TRBV28	TRBJ2-6	CASLDGNSGANVLTF	TGTGCCAGCTTGGACGGGAACTCTGGGGCCAACGTCCTGACTTTC
few	.	TRBV6-1	TRBJ1-2	CASRQDGYTF	TGTGCCAGCAGACAGGATGGCTACACCTTC